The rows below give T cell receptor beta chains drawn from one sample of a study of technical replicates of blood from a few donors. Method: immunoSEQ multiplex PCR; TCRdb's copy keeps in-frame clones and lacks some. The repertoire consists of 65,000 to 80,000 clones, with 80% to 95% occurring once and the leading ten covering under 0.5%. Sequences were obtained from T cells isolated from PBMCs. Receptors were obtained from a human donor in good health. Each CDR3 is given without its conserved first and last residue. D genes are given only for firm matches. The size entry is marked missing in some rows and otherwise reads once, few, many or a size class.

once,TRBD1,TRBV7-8,ASSLTTGGAYEQY
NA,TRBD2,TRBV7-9,ASSPHLAGYTGELF
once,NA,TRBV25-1,ASSSWENEQY
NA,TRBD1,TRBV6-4,ASSDYPGQGTGELF
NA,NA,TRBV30,AWMEVENIQY
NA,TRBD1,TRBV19,ASSASTGVKGTNEKLF
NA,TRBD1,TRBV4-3,ASSLQGVLGTGELF
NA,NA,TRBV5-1,ASSRVRGTEKLF
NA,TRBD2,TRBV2,ASSEKLAGEGEQF
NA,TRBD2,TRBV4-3,ASSQDQATSGYHEQY
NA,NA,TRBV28,ASSFWRRSSGNTEAF
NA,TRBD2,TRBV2,ASSGLAGVNEQY